These T cell receptor beta chains were read from a single sample in a study of blood T cells in healthy people across ages. Each CDR3 protein is one row after TCRdb ran MiXCR on the 5' RACE reads. The sample holds about 970,000 distinct CDR3 sequences, about 51% seen once. Input material: blood. The source of these receptors is a woman in her sixties in good health. The CDR3 runs from the conserved cysteine through the conserved F or W. The order of the fields is CDR3 length, V gene, J gene, D gene, clone size, CDR3 DNA, CDR3 protein. D genes are given only for firm matches. Size is stated for part of the rows, as once, few or many counts, or as a class when the clone is expanded.

len: 14; v_gene: TRBV20-1; j_gene: TRBJ2-5; d_gene: TRBD2; abundance: NA; CDR3nt: TGCAGTGCTGGGACTAGCGGACTACAAGAGACCCAGTACTTC; CDR3aa: CSAGTSGLQETQYF
len: 17; v_gene: TRBV11-2; j_gene: TRBJ2-1; d_gene: TRBD2; abundance: NA; CDR3nt: TGTGCCAGCAGCTTTTCCGTTTCTGCGGGAGTATCTAATGAGCAGTTCTTC; CDR3aa: CASSFSVSAGVSNEQFF
len: 16; v_gene: TRBV4-2; j_gene: TRBJ1-2; d_gene: TRBD1; abundance: few; CDR3nt: TGTGCCAGCAGCCAGGCCGGGACAGGGGGTAACTATGGCTACACCTTC; CDR3aa: CASSQAGTGGNYGYTF
len: 17; v_gene: TRBV20-1; j_gene: TRBJ2-5; d_gene: TRBD2; abundance: NA; CDR3nt: TGCAGTGCTAGAGAACTAGCGGGAGGATTCGGCGCGGAGACCCAGTACTTC; CDR3aa: CSARELAGGFGAETQYF
len: 15; v_gene: TRBV20-1; j_gene: TRBJ2-7; d_gene: TRBD2; abundance: NA; CDR3nt: TGCAGTCCGACGAGCGGGGCTATGAGGGCTTACGAGCAGTACTTC; CDR3aa: CSPTSGAMRAYEQYF
len: 14; v_gene: TRBV10-3; j_gene: TRBJ2-7; d_gene: NA; abundance: NA; CDR3nt: TGTGCCATCAGTGAGAGTTACGGCGCTTACGAGCAGTACTTC; CDR3aa: CAISESYGAYEQYF
len: 16; v_gene: TRBV10-3; j_gene: TRBJ2-7; d_gene: NA; abundance: NA; CDR3nt: TGTGCCATCAGTGAGTCTAGGGGGGTTGGGGCCTACGAGCAGTACTTC; CDR3aa: CAISESRGVGAYEQYF
len: 17; v_gene: TRBV20-1; j_gene: TRBJ1-5; d_gene: NA; abundance: many; CDR3nt: TGCAGTGCTATCCACTCCAGGGTCGGTAAGGCGAATCAGCCCCAGCATTTT; CDR3aa: CSAIHSRVGKANQPQHF
len: 16; v_gene: TRBV4-1; j_gene: TRBJ2-7; d_gene: NA; abundance: NA; CDR3nt: TGCGCCAGCAGCCAAAGTCTGAGGGACGACATCTACGAGCAGTACTTC; CDR3aa: CASSQSLRDDIYEQYF
len: 15; v_gene: TRBV12-3/TRBV12-4; j_gene: TRBJ2-5; d_gene: TRBD2; abundance: NA; CDR3nt: TGTGCCAGCAGTTTAGCGGCGGGGGGAGGGGAGACCCAGTACTTC; CDR3aa: CASSLAAGGGETQYF
len: 13; v_gene: TRBV15; j_gene: TRBJ2-3; d_gene: NA; abundance: few; CDR3nt: TGTGCCACCAGCAGAGAGCGGAGAGATACGCAGTATTTT; CDR3aa: CATSRERRDTQYF
len: 15; v_gene: TRBV5-4; j_gene: TRBJ2-7; d_gene: TRBD2; abundance: NA; CDR3nt: TGTGCCAGCAGCCCCGAACTAGCGGGATACTACGAGCAGTACTTC; CDR3aa: CASSPELAGYYEQYF
len: 14; v_gene: TRBV13; j_gene: TRBJ2-1; d_gene: NA; abundance: NA; CDR3nt: TGTGCCAGCAGCCCCCAGAGGGGCTTAAATGAGCAGTTCTTC; CDR3aa: CASSPQRGLNEQFF
len: 19; v_gene: TRBV5-1; j_gene: TRBJ2-3; d_gene: TRBD2; abundance: once; CDR3nt: TGCGCCAGCAGCAAGAGCGGGACGAGAGACAACTCAAACACAGATACGCAGTATTTT; CDR3aa: CASSKSGTRDNSNTDTQYF
len: 16; v_gene: TRBV15; j_gene: TRBJ2-7; d_gene: NA; abundance: few; CDR3nt: TGTGCCACCAGCAGAGATATGAGGGTAATGGAATACGAGCAGTACTTC; CDR3aa: CATSRDMRVMEYEQYF
len: 13; v_gene: TRBV21-1; j_gene: TRBJ2-5; d_gene: NA; abundance: NA; CDR3nt: TGTGCCAGCTGTCTCGAGAAACAAGAGACCCAGTACTTC; CDR3aa: CASCLEKQETQYF
len: 14; v_gene: TRBV6-6; j_gene: TRBJ2-3; d_gene: NA; abundance: NA; CDR3nt: TGTGCCAGCACCCCACACCCCAGACTGGATACGCAGTATTTT; CDR3aa: CASTPHPRLDTQYF
len: 15; v_gene: TRBV7-9; j_gene: TRBJ1-1; d_gene: NA; abundance: NA; CDR3nt: TGTGCCAGCAGCTGGGGCGGAGGGGCTAACACTGAAGCTTTCTTT; CDR3aa: CASSWGGGANTEAFF
len: 16; v_gene: TRBV11-2; j_gene: TRBJ2-5; d_gene: NA; abundance: NA; CDR3nt: TGTGCCAGCAGCTCACAGTCCGGCCCCTATATAGAGACCCAGTACTTC; CDR3aa: CASSSQSGPYIETQYF
len: 17; v_gene: TRBV7-8; j_gene: TRBJ2-1; d_gene: TRBD2; abundance: NA; CDR3nt: TGTGCCAGCAGCCCTGCCGGTGTGACTAGCGGGAGAAATGAGCAGTTCTTC; CDR3aa: CASSPAGVTSGRNEQFF
len: 13; v_gene: TRBV20-1; j_gene: TRBJ2-7; d_gene: NA; abundance: NA; CDR3nt: TGCAGTGCTAGTCCCCGCGTGACCTACGAGCAGTACTTC; CDR3aa: CSASPRVTYEQYF
len: 18; v_gene: TRBV7-2; j_gene: TRBJ1-1; d_gene: NA; abundance: NA; CDR3nt: TGTGCCAGCAGCCAAATGATTATTGGCGGGGGGGCGCCGATGGTGGCTTTCTTT; CDR3aa: CASSQMIIGGGAPMVAFF
len: 14; v_gene: TRBV29-1; j_gene: TRBJ2-1; d_gene: NA; abundance: NA; CDR3nt: TGCAGCGTCCGCGAACGGAGCTCCTACAATGAGCAGTTCTTC; CDR3aa: CSVRERSSYNEQFF
len: 16; v_gene: TRBV9; j_gene: TRBJ2-6; d_gene: NA; abundance: NA; CDR3nt: TGTGCCAGCACTATCGGACACACCTCTGGGGCCAACGTCCTGACTTTC; CDR3aa: CASTIGHTSGANVLTF
len: 17; v_gene: TRBV24-1; j_gene: TRBJ2-3; d_gene: NA; abundance: NA; CDR3nt: TGTGCCACCAGTGATTACGGACGGAGCAAGGGGGCAGATACGCAGTATTTT; CDR3aa: CATSDYGRSKGADTQYF
len: 15; v_gene: TRBV11-1; j_gene: TRBJ2-1; d_gene: NA; abundance: NA; CDR3nt: TGTGCCAGCAGCTTAGTTCCCACAGGGTTGAATGAGCAGTTCTTC; CDR3aa: CASSLVPTGLNEQFF
len: 12; v_gene: TRBV6-2/TRBV6-3; j_gene: TRBJ2-3; d_gene: NA; abundance: NA; CDR3nt: TGTGCCAGCAGTTATACAGGTGATACGCAGTATTTT; CDR3aa: CASSYTGDTQYF
len: 13; v_gene: TRBV29-1; j_gene: TRBJ2-5; d_gene: TRBD2; abundance: NA; CDR3nt: TGCAGCGTTCCGGGACTAACGGTCGAGACCCAGTACTTC; CDR3aa: CSVPGLTVETQYF
len: 15; v_gene: TRBV15; j_gene: TRBJ2-7; d_gene: TRBD2; abundance: NA; CDR3nt: TGTGCCACCAGCTCACGGACTAGCGGACCCTGGGAGCAGTACTTC; CDR3aa: CATSSRTSGPWEQYF
len: 15; v_gene: TRBV4-1; j_gene: TRBJ1-2; d_gene: TRBD1; abundance: many; CDR3nt: TGCGCCAGCAGCCGACAGACAGGGGACAACTATGGCTACACCTTC; CDR3aa: CASSRQTGDNYGYTF
len: 15; v_gene: TRBV27; j_gene: TRBJ2-7; d_gene: NA; abundance: few; CDR3nt: TGTGCCAGCCGGCCCATGGGGGTATGGGTATACGAGCAGTACTTC; CDR3aa: CASRPMGVWVYEQYF
len: 14; v_gene: TRBV27; j_gene: TRBJ2-3; d_gene: TRBD2; abundance: NA; CDR3nt: TGTGCCAGCACCCGAGCGGGAGGGCAGGATACGCAGTATTTT; CDR3aa: CASTRAGGQDTQYF
len: 13; v_gene: TRBV20-1; j_gene: TRBJ2-7; d_gene: TRBD2; abundance: NA; CDR3nt: TGCAGTGCGTTTAGCGGGAGGGAATACGAGCAGTACTTC; CDR3aa: CSAFSGREYEQYF
len: 16; v_gene: TRBV5-4; j_gene: TRBJ2-7; d_gene: TRBD1; abundance: NA; CDR3nt: TGTGCCAGCAGCTTGGGGATTGGGACAGGGACCTACGAGCAGTACTTC; CDR3aa: CASSLGIGTGTYEQYF
len: 15; v_gene: TRBV4-3; j_gene: TRBJ2-5; d_gene: NA; abundance: NA; CDR3nt: TGCGCCAGCAGCCAAGATGGCCGGGGAGGAGAGACCCAGTACTTC; CDR3aa: CASSQDGRGGETQYF
len: 16; v_gene: TRBV7-3; j_gene: TRBJ2-7; d_gene: TRBD2; abundance: NA; CDR3nt: TGTGCCAGCAGTCGCGCCCGGACTAGCGGAGACTACGAGCAGTACTTC; CDR3aa: CASSRARTSGDYEQYF
len: 15; v_gene: TRBV6-1; j_gene: TRBJ2-7; d_gene: NA; abundance: NA; CDR3nt: TGTGCCAGCACCGTTGGAACGACAGCAACCTACGAGCAGTACTTC; CDR3aa: CASTVGTTATYEQYF
len: 13; v_gene: TRBV29-1; j_gene: TRBJ2-1; d_gene: NA; abundance: NA; CDR3nt: TGCAGCGTTTTAGCGGAGAACTACAATGAGCAGTTCTTC; CDR3aa: CSVLAENYNEQFF
len: 13; v_gene: TRBV14; j_gene: TRBJ2-4; d_gene: NA; abundance: NA; CDR3nt: TGTGCCAGCAGCCAAGACTGGGGGTTTGATCAGTACTTC; CDR3aa: CASSQDWGFDQYF
len: 15; v_gene: TRBV6-2/TRBV6-3; j_gene: TRBJ2-2; d_gene: NA; abundance: NA; CDR3nt: TGTGCCAGCAGTGGGGGACACCCGAACACCGGGGAGCTGTTTTTT; CDR3aa: CASSGGHPNTGELFF
len: 17; v_gene: TRBV5-6; j_gene: TRBJ1-2; d_gene: TRBD1; abundance: NA; CDR3nt: TGTGCCAGCAGCTTGGTCTTCGGGACAGTAGCTAACTATGGCTACACCTTC; CDR3aa: CASSLVFGTVANYGYTF
len: 16; v_gene: TRBV12-1; j_gene: TRBJ2-1; d_gene: NA; abundance: NA; CDR3nt: TGTGCCAGCAGCCACCGGAGACTAGCGCGGAGTTGTGAGCAGTTCTTC; CDR3aa: CASSHRRLARSCEQFF
len: 14; v_gene: TRBV12-3/TRBV12-4; j_gene: TRBJ2-3; d_gene: NA; abundance: many; CDR3nt: TGTGCCAGCAGTTTTATGCTAGACACAGATACGCAGTATTTT; CDR3aa: CASSFMLDTDTQYF
len: 16; v_gene: TRBV28; j_gene: TRBJ2-5; d_gene: NA; abundance: few; CDR3nt: TGTGCCAGCAGCCTCATGCAGGGACTGACAGAAGAGACCCAGTACTTC; CDR3aa: CASSLMQGLTEETQYF
len: 18; v_gene: TRBV24-1; j_gene: TRBJ2-3; d_gene: TRBD2; abundance: NA; CDR3nt: TGTGCCACCAGCCAGACTAGCGAGTACCGCGTGGGGGCAGATACGCAGTATTTT; CDR3aa: CATSQTSEYRVGADTQYF
len: 15; v_gene: TRBV4-1; j_gene: TRBJ1-5; d_gene: TRBD1; abundance: NA; CDR3nt: TGCGCCAGCAGTACGTACAGGGGTAGCAATCAGCCCCAGCATTTT; CDR3aa: CASSTYRGSNQPQHF
len: 15; v_gene: TRBV28; j_gene: TRBJ1-2; d_gene: NA; abundance: NA; CDR3nt: TGTGCCAGCGGTGGGGGGGACTCAGAATCTGGCGGCTACACCTTC; CDR3aa: CASGGGDSESGGYTF
len: 16; v_gene: TRBV12-3/TRBV12-4; j_gene: TRBJ2-7; d_gene: TRBD2; abundance: NA; CDR3nt: TGTGCCAGCAGTCCGGGGACTAGCGGGACGTCAACCGAGCAGTACTTC; CDR3aa: CASSPGTSGTSTEQYF
len: 14; v_gene: TRBV5-1; j_gene: TRBJ2-1; d_gene: TRBD1; abundance: NA; CDR3nt: TGCGCCAGCAGCCGTCCCGGGACAGGGAATGAGCAGTTCTTC; CDR3aa: CASSRPGTGNEQFF
len: 14; v_gene: TRBV20-1; j_gene: TRBJ1-4; d_gene: NA; abundance: NA; CDR3nt: TGCAGTGCTAGCCGGTCTGCAACTAATGAAAAGCTGTTTTTT; CDR3aa: CSASRSATNEKLFF
len: 12; v_gene: TRBV15; j_gene: TRBJ1-2; d_gene: NA; abundance: few; CDR3nt: TGTGCCACCAGTCAGGCTTCTTATGGCTACACCTTC; CDR3aa: CATSQASYGYTF
len: 15; v_gene: TRBV6-6; j_gene: TRBJ2-1; d_gene: TRBD2; abundance: NA; CDR3nt: TGTGCCAGCAGTTACGGCGGGAGGACTAGGAATGAGCAGTTCTTC; CDR3aa: CASSYGGRTRNEQFF
len: 10; v_gene: TRBV10-3; j_gene: TRBJ2-3; d_gene: NA; abundance: few; CDR3nt: TGTGCCATCGGGGCGGATACGCAGTATTTT; CDR3aa: CAIGADTQYF
len: 14; v_gene: TRBV20-1; j_gene: TRBJ2-5; d_gene: NA; abundance: NA; CDR3nt: TGCAGTGCTCCCCGACTAGGGGGGACGAATGAGCAGTACTTC; CDR3aa: CSAPRLGGTNEQYF
len: 15; v_gene: TRBV5-1; j_gene: TRBJ2-3; d_gene: NA; abundance: NA; CDR3nt: TGCGCCAGCAGCTTGGATCGGGGTTTGACAGATACGCAGTATTTT; CDR3aa: CASSLDRGLTDTQYF
len: 12; v_gene: TRBV20-1; j_gene: TRBJ2-3; d_gene: TRBD2; abundance: NA; CDR3nt: TGCAGTGCTACGGAGGGGACTAGTGCGCAGTATTTT; CDR3aa: CSATEGTSAQYF